This TCR beta chain was found in a study of T cells after yellow fever vaccination. This clonotype occurred many times. Its antigen is unidentified. The germline CDR1 and CDR2 sequences are LGHNA and YSLEER. The CDR3 has 15 residues. With 0 bases removed from V and 4 bases from J, the gap between germline ends came to 12 bases. TCRdb re-called the 5' RACE reads with MiXCR, one entry per CDR3 protein. The data show about 75,000 distinct CDR3 sequences, with around 7.8% seen just once and roughly 30% held by the top ten. Study observations and caveats: Clonotypes appearing in both CD4 and CD8 compartments existed, and their share was small.

This clonotype was obtained from a man between 18 and 29 years old who received the YFV17D yellow fever vaccine. The V call is TRBV4-3, the J call TRBJ1-2; no reliable D call. The starting material was CD8+ T cells sorted from PBMCs, obtained roughly 10 days after the first yellow fever vaccination. As DNA, the CDR3 is TGCGCCAGCAGCCAAGATATTTTGTCAGGCTATGGCTACACCTTC. This translates into CASSQDILSGYGYTF.